One T cell receptor (beta chain) is described in this entry. This clone's antigen is unknown. No base-level quality is on record; no much larger clone is a single base apart. The source of the sample is a study of T cells in Graves' hyperthyroidism and ophthalmopathy (dated by TCRdb to between 2019 and 2020). For the study in its entirety: TCR V-J signatures able to tell the groups apart were searched for in a discovery cohort of more than 90 patients, of whom around 43 had Graves' ophthalmopathy and some 60 had stable Graves' hyperthyroidism. An independent validation cohort of under 20 hyperthyroidism patients and approximately 15 patients who later progressed to ophthalmopathy tested prospective prediction of ophthalmopathy. The approximately 100 discovery patients were randomly split 7:3 into training and test sets. The study also compared thyroid tissue and blood T-cell repertoires from several Graves' hyperthyroidism patients. Once sampling was done, hyperthyroidism patients were given methimazole at a starting dose of 30 mg daily, whereas ophthalmopathy patients were given high-dose intravenous methylprednisolone. TCR Vbeta CDR3 sequencing of 140 or so peripheral blood samples (more than 40 ophthalmopathy, 75 or so hyperthyroidism and 17 progressor patients) is reported in the paper. What the study reported, not specific to this receptor: In validation, progression to ophthalmopathy was predicted by the model with roughly 69% sensitivity and approximately 78% specificity, a median of around 6.5 months before onset. A model built on a 13 V-J signature distinguished ophthalmopathy from stable hyperthyroidism, reaching around 90% sensitivity and approximately 81% specificity in cross-validation and 80%/75% in testing. Most expanded thyroid clonotypes (frequency above 0.001) were also detected in blood, suggesting blood repertoires may reflect thyroid immune responses. No statistical method was used to fix the sample size in advance, and group allocation was not hidden from the investigators.

The TCR beta CDR3 regions were amplified from RNA transcripts. For the first round of RT-PCR on the TCR CDR3, the HTBI primer set was used together with the Qiagen OneStep RT-PCR kit. A second multiplex PCR round built the libraries, followed by size selection and purification. The libraries were sequenced on an Illumina HiSeq2000 using paired-end 100 bp reads. The study's own analysis went as follows. SOAPnuke was used to process the raw data, with reads discarded if the reads contained adapters or uncalled bases, had a mean Phred below 15, or lacked an exact constant-primer or identifier match. High-quality paired reads were merged using COPE v1.2.5, and each unique nucleotide sequence was defined as a clonotype. Clonotypes were aligned to IMGT TRBV, TRBD and TRBJ reference segments using MiTCR v1.1. The analysis included only V-J combinations with a frequency above 0.0001, which together covered about 99% of the repertoires. The TCS score was defined as F50 (clonal expansion) divided by E x V (chaos), with BLOSUM62-based TCRdist calculated between CDR3 peptides within each V-J. Welch's t-statistics and random forest reduced approximately 520 V-J features to roughly 13, which were used in a naive Bayes classifier (R e1071). The public reads were reprocessed in TCRdb via fastp at Q25 and MiXCR, keeping in-frame beta chains. Here each entry gathers all rows of one CDR3 protein and keeps the most common genes and DNA. The V and J calls and clone size are TCRdb's, not the authors'. Here the sample has hundreds of thousands of distinct CDR3 sequences; roughly 50% occur a single time. The biggest ten clones account for 6.5% to 9% of the sample.

Stable Graves' hyperthyroidism was defined as no progression to ophthalmopathy during 18 months of follow-up. Hyperthyroidism patients were newly diagnosed, with disease duration under 2 months, and aged 18 to 65 years. Any patient with an uncontrolled infection, another autoimmune disease, pregnancy or lactation was excluded. Diagnoses relied on clinical symptoms, serum thyroxine and TRAb, thyroid ultrasound and orbital computed tomography. Trizol reagent was used to extract total RNA, and RNA quality was then checked on an Agilent 2100 Bioanalyzer. For CDR1 and CDR2, the germline V gene lists SNHLY and FYNNEI. V loses 8 bases, J loses 7 bases, and the germline ends lie 15 bases apart. From the cysteine through the phenylalanine, the CDR3 covers 13 amino acids. The only DNA kept is the CDR3, 39 bases in frame from the first base.

This clonotype originated in a woman under 30 with Graves' hyperthyroidism. Donor details come from another sample of the same person, matched by shared clones. The sequence joins TRBV2 to TRBJ1-5, with a tentative D gene TRBD1 over 6 matching bases. Sequencing used peripheral blood or thyroid tissue (not recorded which). The CDR3 region has the sequence CASSSGGEQPQHF. The nucleotides read TGTGCCAGCTCCTCGGGGGGCGAACAGCCCCAGCATTTT.